The rows below give T cell receptor beta chains drawn from one sample of a study of blood T cell repertoires in COVID-19. The assay was immunoSEQ multiplex PCR, and TCRdb's table has in-frame clones only and misses some. In the table there are over 200,000 clones, 65% to 85% of which are singletons. Sequences were obtained from peripheral blood. The receptor source for this set is an elderly man with acute or convalescent COVID-19. CDR3s include the opening cysteine and the closing phenylalanine or tryptophan. A D gene is named only where the DNA matches it firmly. Some rows mark clone size as missing; the rest say once, few, many or name a class of expanded clone.

V gene,clone size,J gene,D gene,CDR3 DNA,CDR3 protein
TRBV14,.,TRBJ2-7,.,TGTGCCAGCAACTCGGGGTACAGCGAGCAGTACTTC,CASNSGYSEQYF
TRBV9,few,TRBJ1-6,TRBD1,TGTGCCAGCAGCGTAGTAGACAGGGGGCGGGGATCACCCCTCCACTTT,CASSVVDRGRGSPLHF
TRBV29-1,.,TRBJ2-1,TRBD1,TGCAGCGTGAGGAGGACAGGGCTATACAATGAGCAGTTCTTC,CSVRRTGLYNEQFF
TRBV27,few,TRBJ2-7,TRBD2,TGTGCCAGCAGTTCAAAACCCCCTTGGGCTAGCGGGGGATACGAGCAGTACTTC,CASSSKPPWASGGYEQYF
TRBV18,few,TRBJ2-1,.,TGTGCCAGCTCACCACTCCACGAGGGAGCCTACAATGAGCAGTTCTTC,CASSPLHEGAYNEQFF
TRBV19,few,TRBJ2-7,.,TGTGCCAGTAGTTTGGGACTCTACTACGAGCAGTACTTC,CASSLGLYYEQYF
TRBV6-5,.,TRBJ1-1,TRBD1,TGTGCCAGCACCGGGCTGGGGACAGGAAACACTGAAGCTTTCTTT,CASTGLGTGNTEAFF
TRBV3-1/TRBV3-2,.,TRBJ2-7,.,TGTGCCAGCAGCCAAGGGGTGGCCAGGGTCGAGCAGTACTTC,CASSQGVARVEQYF
TRBV2,.,TRBJ1-6,.,TGTGCCAGCAGTGACGCGGGGGTAAATTCACCCCTCCACTTT,CASSDAGVNSPLHF
TRBV7-9,few,TRBJ2-3,.,TGTGCCAGCAGCACAGCCCGTCCAGGGTCAGATACGCAGTATTTT,CASSTARPGSDTQYF
TRBV5-8,.,TRBJ1-2,.,TGTGCCAGCAGCTTGGGTCAGGGCTCCTATGGCTACACCTTC,CASSLGQGSYGYTF
TRBV30,.,TRBJ2-1,.,TGTGCCTGGAGTGTCCAGGGGCTTAGCTCCTACAATGAGCAGTTCTTC,CAWSVQGLSSYNEQFF
TRBV7-9,.,TRBJ2-2,.,TGTGCCAGCAGAGGACAGAACACCGGGGAGCTGTTTTTT,CASRGQNTGELFF